This TCR beta chain is from a study of Tregs in tolerant kidney transplant recipients. Related graft donors supplied nonmyeloablative bone marrow transplants, and mixed chimerism was transient. Here immunoSEQ multiplex PCR was the method, and the copy in TCRdb shows in-frame clones only, minus some. The top ten clones hold 1.5% to 2% of a sample with fewer than 95,000 clones, roughly 93% of them seen once. The TCR sequence derives from a human patient who received a combined kidney and bone marrow transplant. Some T cells may have originated in the graft donor. The sequencing used CD4+ T cells from blood (PBMCs), collected 12 months after the transplant.

This CDR3 reads CASSLVSRADQPQHF. The CDR3, as DNA: TGTGCCAGCAGCTTAGTGTCGCGGGCAGATCAGCCCCAGCATTTT. The chain combines TRBV7-2 with TRBJ1-5, with no clear D. Trimming took 1 base from V and 5 from J, leaving 12 bases between them. The CDR3 runs to 15 residues. Per the germline V gene, CDR1 is SGHTA and CDR2 is FQGNSA.